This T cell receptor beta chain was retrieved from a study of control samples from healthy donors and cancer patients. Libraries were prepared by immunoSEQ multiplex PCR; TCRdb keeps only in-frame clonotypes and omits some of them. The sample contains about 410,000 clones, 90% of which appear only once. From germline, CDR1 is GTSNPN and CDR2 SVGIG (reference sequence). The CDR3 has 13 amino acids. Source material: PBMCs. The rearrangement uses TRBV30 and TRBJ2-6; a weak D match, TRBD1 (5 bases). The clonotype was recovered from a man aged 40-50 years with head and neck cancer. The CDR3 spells CAAGRVGANVLTF. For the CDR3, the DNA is TGTGCGGCAGGGCGTGTTGGGGCCAACGTCCTGACTTTC.